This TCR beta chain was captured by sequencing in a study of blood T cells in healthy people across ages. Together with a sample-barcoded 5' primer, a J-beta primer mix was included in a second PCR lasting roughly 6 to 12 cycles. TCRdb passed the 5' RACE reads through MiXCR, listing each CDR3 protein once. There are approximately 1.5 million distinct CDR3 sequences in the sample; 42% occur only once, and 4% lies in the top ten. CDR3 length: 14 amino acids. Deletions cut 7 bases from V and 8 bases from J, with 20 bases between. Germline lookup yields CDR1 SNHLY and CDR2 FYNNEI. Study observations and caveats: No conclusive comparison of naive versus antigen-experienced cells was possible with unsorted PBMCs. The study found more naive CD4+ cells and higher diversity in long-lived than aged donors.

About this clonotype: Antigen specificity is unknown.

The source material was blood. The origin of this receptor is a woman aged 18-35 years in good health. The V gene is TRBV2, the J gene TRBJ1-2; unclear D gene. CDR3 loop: CASTSSGNAKGYTF. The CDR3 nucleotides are TGTGCCAGCACCTCGTCGGGTAACGCTAAGGGCTACACCTTC.